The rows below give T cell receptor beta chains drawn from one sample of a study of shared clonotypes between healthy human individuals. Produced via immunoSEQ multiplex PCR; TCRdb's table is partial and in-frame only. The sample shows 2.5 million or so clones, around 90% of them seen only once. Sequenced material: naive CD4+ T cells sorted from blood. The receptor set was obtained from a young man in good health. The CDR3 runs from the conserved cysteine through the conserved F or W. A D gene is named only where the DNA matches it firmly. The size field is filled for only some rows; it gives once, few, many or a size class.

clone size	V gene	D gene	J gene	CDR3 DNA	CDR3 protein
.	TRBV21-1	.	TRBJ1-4	TGTGCCAGCAGCAAAGGGGGGCCCCGACAGGAACATAATGAAAAACTGTTTTTT	CASSKGGPRQEHNEKLFF
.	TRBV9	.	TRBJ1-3	TGTGCCAGCAGCGTAGGAATCGGTGGCTCTGGAAACACCATATATTTT	CASSVGIGGSGNTIYF
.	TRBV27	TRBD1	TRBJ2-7	TGTGCCAGCAGTTTCGAAGGGGGCTTGTCCTACGAGCAGTACTTC	CASSFEGGLSYEQYF
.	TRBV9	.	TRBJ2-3	TGTGCCAGCAGCGTAGGGGGAGCGGGCACAGATACGCAGTATTTT	CASSVGGAGTDTQYF
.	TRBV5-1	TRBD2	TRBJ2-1	TGCGCCAGCAGCTCCACGGCGGGGGGGGCCTACAATGAGCAGTTCTTC	CASSSTAGGAYNEQFF
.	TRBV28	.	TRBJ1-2	TGTGCCAGCCTACAACCCCCGGGACGAGGCTACACCTTC	CASLQPPGRGYTF
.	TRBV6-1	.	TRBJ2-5	TGTGCCAGCAGTGAAGCGCGGGGCGCAGCGGAGACCCAGTACTTC	CASSEARGAAETQYF
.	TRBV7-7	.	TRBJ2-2	TGTGCTAGCAGCTTATCAACCACCGGGGAGCTGTTTTTT	CASSLSTTGELFF
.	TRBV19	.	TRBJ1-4	TGTGCCAGTAGTAGGCCTTGGGCTAATGAAAAACTGTTTTTT	CASSRPWANEKLFF
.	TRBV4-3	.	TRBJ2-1	TGCGCCAGCAGCCAAGTCAAAATGATCCACAGCTCCTACAATGAGCAGTTCTTC	CASSQVKMIHSSYNEQFF
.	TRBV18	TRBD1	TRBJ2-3	TGTGCCAGCTCACCACCGGGACAGAGCACAGATACGCAGTATTTT	CASSPPGQSTDTQYF
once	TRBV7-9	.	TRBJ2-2	TGTGCCAGCAGCTTAGTCGGACGGCACACCGGGGAGCTGTTTTTT	CASSLVGRHTGELFF
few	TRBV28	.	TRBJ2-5	TGTGCCAGCAGGTTGGGGGCGAAAGAGACCCAGTACTTC	CASRLGAKETQYF
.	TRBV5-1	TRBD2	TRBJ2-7	TGCGCCAGCAGCTTGATGGCGGGGGTCCCCTACGAGCAGTACTTC	CASSLMAGVPYEQYF
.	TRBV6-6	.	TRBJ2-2	TGTGCCAGCAGGGGGGACGGCAACACCGGGGAGCTGTTTTTT	CASRGDGNTGELFF
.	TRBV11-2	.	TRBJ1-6	TGTGCCAGCAGCTCGCTCTTAGGACCTCCCTGGGATTCACCCCTCCACTTT	CASSSLLGPPWDSPLHF
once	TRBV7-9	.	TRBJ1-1	TGTGCCAGCAGCTCTCGGACAGTAATGAACACTGAAGCTTTCTTT	CASSSRTVMNTEAFF
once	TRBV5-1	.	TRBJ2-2	TGCGCCAGCAGCTTGGACCAGGGGTTCCGCACCGGGGAGCTGTTTTTT	CASSLDQGFRTGELFF
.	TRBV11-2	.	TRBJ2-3	TGTGCCAGCAGCCGCGGAACTAGCACAGATACGCAGTATTTT	CASSRGTSTDTQYF
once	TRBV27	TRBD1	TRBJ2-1	TGTGCCAGCAGTCCGTCGGACAGGCGGGTCAATGAGCAGTTCTTC	CASSPSDRRVNEQFF